The 8 T cell receptor beta chains below were found in one sample sequenced in a study of response to subunit inactivated influenza vaccine. Via MiXCR, TCRdb re-called the RT-PCR reads, giving one row per CDR3 protein. This table holds fewer than 700,000 distinct CDR3 sequences, 10% to 15% found once. The material was PBMCs from blood, obtained 45 days after vaccination. The receptors were sampled from a man in his fifties or sixties who received an inactivated influenza vaccine.

Many counts were recorded for this clonotype. The chain joins TRBV20-1 to TRBJ2-7; D possibly uses TRBD1 or TRBD2 (5 bases each). The V gene's germline CDR1 is DFQATT and CDR2 SNEGSKA (reference sequence). The CDR3 runs to 13 residues. V shed 7 bases and J shed 0 bases, with 13 bases lying between them. The CDR3 reads CSVPGRNSYEQYF. The CDR3 region has the DNA TGCAGTGTTCCGGGGCGGAACTCCTACGAGCAGTACTTC.

This clonotype turned up a few times. The rearrangement links TRBV10-3 to TRBJ2-3; D unclear. This CDR3 has 15 residues. The V gene lost 3 bases and the J gene lost 1 base, with 11 bases spanning the gap. The V gene's germline CDR1 is ENHRY and CDR2 SYGVKD. The CDR3 DNA is TGTGCCATCAGTGACCAACCCCCGGGCACAGATACGCAGTATTTT. This encodes CAISDQPPGTDTQYF.

This clonotype was counted a few times. The genes are TRBV20-1 and TRBJ1-5; D gene ambiguous. V lost 3 bases and J 0 bases, leaving 6 bases between the germline ends. The CDR3 covers 13 residues. Per the germline V gene, CDR1 is DFQATT and CDR2 is SNEGSKA (reference sequence). DNA of the CDR3: TGCAGTGCTAGGGGCTCTAGCAATCAGCCCCAGCATTTT. Protein: CSARGSSNQPQHF.

Only a few counts were recorded for this clonotype. The chain joins TRBV12-3 or TRBV12-4 to TRBJ1-1; D is perhaps TRBD1 (5 bases). V lost 3 bases to trimming and J lost 7 bases, with 12 bases between them. This CDR3 region has 13 residues. The CDR3 DNA is TGTGCCAGCAGTTTCGAGCTGGGACGTGAAGCTTTCTTT. The encoded protein is CASSFELGREAFF.

This clonotype was counted between two and nine times. The rearrangement joins TRBV5-1 to TRBJ1-6; D not certain. Germline lookup yields CDR1 SGHRS and CDR2 YFSETQ. The length of the CDR3 is 13 residues. Trimming cost V 0 bases and J 10 bases, with 8 bases left between them. In DNA form, the CDR3 reads TGCGCCAGCAGCTTGGGACCTGACTCACCCCTCCACTTT. The encoded protein is CASSLGPDSPLHF.

This clonotype was picked up many times. The chain couples TRBV6-2 or TRBV6-3 to TRBJ2-7, with D perhaps TRBD1 (5 bases). This CDR3 has 12 residues. Germline loops: CDR1 MNHEY, CDR2 SVGEGT. V was clipped by 5 bases and J by 7 bases, with 12 bases between them. DNA for the CDR3: TGTGCCAGCAGTCAGACAGTTTTGGAGCAGTACTTC. Protein sequence: CASSQTVLEQYF.

This chain joins TRBV12-3 or TRBV12-4 and TRBJ1-2; TRBD1 is a possible D gene (5 bases). This CDR3 region has 13 residues. Trimming left V 4 bases short and J 9 bases short, with 15 bases between. DNA for the CDR3: TGTGCCAGCAGTTGCGGGACCCCGATGTGCTACACCTTC. Translated, it gives CASSCGTPMCYTF.

The chain recombines TRBV12-3 or TRBV12-4 with TRBJ1-4, with 7 nucleotides matching TRBD1. The V segment lost 5 bases and the J segment 8 bases; nucleotides outside the gene matches: 11. The CDR3 contains 15 residues. CDR3 DNA: TGTGCCAGCAGTAAGGAGGGGGCGATGGAGGAAAAACTGTTTTTT. It is translated as CASSKEGAMEEKLFF.